This TCR beta chain was observed in a study of identifying expanded T cells in peripheral blood. General study points: About 1.2 clones differed between technical replicates, versus about 17 and 20 over time. Variance in clone template counts between roughly 2-week samples significantly increased with total template count across all healthy donors.

Regarding this clone: The antigen is unknown.

Data came from immunoSEQ multiplex PCR; TCRdb stores just in-frame clones and leaves some out. Of about 130,000 clones in the sample, around 88% were seen once. Between the trimmed V and J ends, which lost 1 base and 1 base, there was a span of 9 bases. There are 15 residues in the CDR3. In germline, CDR1 is SGHRS, CDR2 YFSETQ. No infections or other immune events were documented during collection. The receptor's source is a person aged 18-70 years in good health. Sequencing was done on a sample of blood. V gene TRBV5-1 combines with J gene TRBJ1-5; unclear D gene. CDR3 amino acids: CASSLSAGSNQPQHF. In DNA form, the CDR3 reads TGCGCCAGCAGCTTGTCTGCTGGGAGCAATCAGCCCCAGCATTTT.